This T cell receptor (beta chain) appears in the sequencing data of a study of blood T cell repertoires in COVID-19. For the study at large: COVID-19 samples, acute and convalescent, were from the United States, Italy and Spain. The cDNA or gDNA used as material had been derived from T cells, B-cell-depleted T cells, or PBMCs.

In the authors' methods: Estimated nucleated cell counts came from reference gene primer amplification. The table came from immunoSEQ multiplex PCR; TCRdb's copy has only in-frame clones and leaves some out. The DNA gave D and trimming, while V, J and clone size come from that table. The sample consists of around 300,000 clones, around 89% of them appearing once. CDR1 is GTSNPN and CDR2 is SVGIG in the germline V gene (reference sequence). Trimming shortened V by 3 bases and J by 2 bases, and 4 bases separated the two germline ends. The length of the CDR3 is 12 residues. The chain employs TRBV30 and TRBJ2-2, with D unresolved. This receptor was taken from a woman in her forties or fifties with active or convalescent COVID-19. The sample was peripheral blood. CDR3 DNA: TGTGCCTGGAGCTATAACACCGGGGAGCTGTTTTTT. Translating gives CAWSYNTGELFF.